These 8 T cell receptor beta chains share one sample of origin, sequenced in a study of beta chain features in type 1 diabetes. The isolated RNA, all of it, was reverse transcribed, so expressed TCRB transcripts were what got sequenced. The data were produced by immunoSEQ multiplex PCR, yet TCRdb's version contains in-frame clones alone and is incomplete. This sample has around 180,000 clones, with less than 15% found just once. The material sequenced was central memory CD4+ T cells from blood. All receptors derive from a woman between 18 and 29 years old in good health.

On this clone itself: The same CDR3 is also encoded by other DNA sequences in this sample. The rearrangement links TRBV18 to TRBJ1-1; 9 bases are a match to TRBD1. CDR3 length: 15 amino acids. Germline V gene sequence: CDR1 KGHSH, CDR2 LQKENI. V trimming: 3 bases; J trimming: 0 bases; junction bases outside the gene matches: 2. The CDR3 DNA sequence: TGTGCCAGCTCACCCGGACAGGGGATGAACACTGAAGCTTTCTTT. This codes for CASSPGQGMNTEAFF.

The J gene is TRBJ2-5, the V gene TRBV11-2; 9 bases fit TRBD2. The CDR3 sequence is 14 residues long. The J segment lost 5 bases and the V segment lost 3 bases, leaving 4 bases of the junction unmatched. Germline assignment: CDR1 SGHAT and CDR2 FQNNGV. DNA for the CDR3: TGTGCCAGCAGCTTTAGCGGGAGAGGGGAGACCCAGTACTTC. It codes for CASSFSGRGETQYF.

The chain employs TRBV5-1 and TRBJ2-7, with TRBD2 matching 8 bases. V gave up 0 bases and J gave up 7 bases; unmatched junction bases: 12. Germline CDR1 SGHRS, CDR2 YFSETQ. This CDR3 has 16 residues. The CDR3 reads CASSLAPRAGVPEQYF. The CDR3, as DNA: TGCGCCAGCAGCTTGGCCCCTCGAGCGGGAGTCCCTGAGCAGTACTTC.

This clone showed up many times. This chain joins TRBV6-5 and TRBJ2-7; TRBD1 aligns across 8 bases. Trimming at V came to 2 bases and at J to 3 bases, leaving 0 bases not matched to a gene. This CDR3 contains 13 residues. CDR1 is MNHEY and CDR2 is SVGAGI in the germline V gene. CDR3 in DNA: TGTGCCAGCAGTTACGACAGGGGCTACGAGCAGTACTTC. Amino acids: CASSYDRGYEQYF.

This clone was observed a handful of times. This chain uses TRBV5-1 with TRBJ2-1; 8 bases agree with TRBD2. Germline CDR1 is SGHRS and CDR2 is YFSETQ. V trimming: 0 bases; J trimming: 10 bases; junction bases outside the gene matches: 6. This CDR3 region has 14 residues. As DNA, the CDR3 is TGCGCCAGCAGCTTGGGACTAGCGACCGGCGAGCAGTTCTTC. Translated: CASSLGLATGEQFF.

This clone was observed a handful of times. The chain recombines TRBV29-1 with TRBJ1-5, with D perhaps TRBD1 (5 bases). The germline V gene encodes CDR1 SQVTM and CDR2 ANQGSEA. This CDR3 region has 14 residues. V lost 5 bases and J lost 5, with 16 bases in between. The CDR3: CSVSNLGGYQPQHF. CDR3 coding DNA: TGCAGCGTTTCTAACTTGGGGGGATATCAGCCCCAGCATTTT.

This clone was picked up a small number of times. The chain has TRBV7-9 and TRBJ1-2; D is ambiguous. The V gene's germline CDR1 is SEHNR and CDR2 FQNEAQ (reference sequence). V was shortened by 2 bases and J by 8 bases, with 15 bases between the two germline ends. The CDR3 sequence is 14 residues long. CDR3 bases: TGTGCCAGCAGCTTAACGAGTCTGAAACAGGGCTACACCTTC. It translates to CASSLTSLKQGYTF.

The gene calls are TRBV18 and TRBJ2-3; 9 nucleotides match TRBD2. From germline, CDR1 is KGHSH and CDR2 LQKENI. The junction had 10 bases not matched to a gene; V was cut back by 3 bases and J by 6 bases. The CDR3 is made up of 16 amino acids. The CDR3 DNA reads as TGTGCCAGCTCACCTTTGACTAGCGGCCAGCGGGATACGCAGTATTTT. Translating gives CASSPLTSGQRDTQYF. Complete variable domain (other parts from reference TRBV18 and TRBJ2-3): NAGVMQNPRHLVRRRGQEARLRCSPMKGHSHVYWYRQLPEEGLKFMVYLQKENIIDESGMPKERFSAEFPKEGPSILRIQQVVRGDSAAYFCASSPLTSGQRDTQYFGPGTRLTVL.